Listed below are T cell receptor beta chains from one sample, sequenced in a study of cytomegalovirus exposure and HLA in healthy donors. TCRdb's table, derived via immunoSEQ multiplex PCR, lists solely in-frame clones and lacks some. The table records more than 110,000 clones, over 70% of them present only once. Specimen: PBMCs. Receptor source: a man aged 40-49 years in good health and CMV-seropositive. CDR3s include the opening cysteine and the closing phenylalanine or tryptophan. Each record gives: clone size, J gene, V gene, D gene, CDR3 protein, CDR3 DNA. The D gene is left open where the match is weak. The listing skips clone size in some rows; elsewhere it reads once, few, many or a size class.

>-|TRBJ2-5|TRBV7-2|TRBD2
CASSRGLAGGRETQYF
TGTGCCAGCAGCCGGGGACTAGCGGGGGGTAGAGAGACCCAGTACTTC
>-|TRBJ2-1|TRBV5-4|TRBD2
CASSYLAGVSNEQFF
TGTGCCAGCAGCTACCTAGCGGGAGTGAGCAATGAGCAGTTCTTC
>-|TRBJ2-1|TRBV2|-
CASLGGTLYNEQFF
TGTGCCAGCCTTGGGGGGACTCTTTACAATGAGCAGTTCTTC
>-|TRBJ2-7|TRBV27|TRBD2
CASSISGASSYEQYF
TGTGCCAGCAGCATTAGCGGGGCCAGCTCCTACGAGCAGTACTTC
>-|TRBJ1-6|TRBV7-2|TRBD1
CASSLKGQGNSPLHF
TGTGCCAGCAGCTTAAAGGGACAGGGAAATTCACCCCTCCACTTT
>-|TRBJ2-1|TRBV5-1|TRBD1
CASSLAGRQGAYNEQFF
TGCGCCAGCAGCTTGGCCGGGAGACAGGGGGCCTACAATGAGCAGTTCTTC
>-|TRBJ1-5|TRBV19|-
CASSHPGNQPQHF
TGTGCCAGTAGTCACCCAGGGAATCAGCCCCAGCATTTT
>-|TRBJ2-7|TRBV6-1|-
CASSEASAYEQYF
TGTGCCAGCAGTGAAGCCAGCGCCTACGAGCAGTACTTC
>-|TRBJ1-5|TRBV13|TRBD1
CASSLRDRGYSNQPQHF
TGTGCCAGCAGCCTCCGGGACAGAGGCTATAGCAATCAGCCCCAGCATTTT
>once|TRBJ2-2|TRBV29-1|-
CSVASGAGELLF
-
>-|TRBJ2-1|TRBV6-5|TRBD2
CASSYLGLAGSEQFF
TGTGCCAGCAGTTACTTGGGGCTAGCGGGCAGTGAGCAGTTCTTC
>-|TRBJ2-5|TRBV9|-
CASSASAGLQETQYF
TGTGCCAGCAGCGCGTCGGCGGGGCTCCAAGAGACCCAGTACTTC
>-|TRBJ1-1|TRBV6-6|TRBD1
CASTRDRGLNTEAFF
TGTGCCAGCACAAGGGACAGAGGACTGAACACTGAAGCTTTCTTT
>-|TRBJ1-1|TRBV27|-
CASSGVLPGTEAFF
TGTGCCAGCAGTGGCGTCCTCCCGGGCACTGAAGCTTTCTTT
>-|TRBJ2-3|TRBV5-1|-
CASSSTASTDTQYF
TGCGCCAGCAGCTCGACAGCTAGCACAGATACGCAGTATTTT
>few|TRBJ2-3|TRBV30|TRBD2
CAWALGRGADTQYF
TGTGCCTGGGCCTTAGGGAGGGGCGCAGATACGCAGTATTTT
>few|TRBJ1-2|TRBV7-9|TRBD1
CAGGQGGDGYTF
TGTGCCGGGGGACAGGGAGGGGATGGCTACACCTTC
>-|TRBJ2-1|TRBV7-2|TRBD2
CASKGTSGRTTYNEQFF
TGTGCCAGCAAGGGGACTAGCGGGAGGACCACCTACAATGAGCAGTTCTTC
>-|TRBJ2-7|TRBV5-6|TRBD2
CASSLGLAGGSRYEQYF
TGTGCCAGCAGCTTGGGGCTAGCGGGAGGGTCCAGGTACGAGCAGTACTTC
>-|TRBJ1-5|TRBV9|-
CASSAGTSTNQPQHF
TGTGCCAGCAGCGCCGGGACATCTACTAATCAGCCCCAGCATTTT
>few|TRBJ2-1|TRBV6-6|TRBD2
CASTRSGGNEQFF
TGTGCCAGCACCCGGAGCGGGGGGAATGAGCAGTTCTTC
>-|TRBJ2-6|TRBV28|-
CASSSTRPSGGRSGANVLTF
TGTGCCAGCAGTTCGACCCGCCCTTCGGGGGGCAGGTCTGGGGCCAACGTCCTGACTTTC
>once|TRBJ1-4|TRBV5-8|-
CASSRGQGLAGTNEKLFF
TGTGCCAGCAGCCGTGGTCAGGGGTTGGCTGGAACTAATGAAAAACTGTTTTTT
>-|TRBJ2-7|TRBV15|TRBD2
CATSRGGDLYEQYF
TGTGCCACCAGCAGGGGGGGGGACCTCTACGAGCAGTACTTC
>-|TRBJ1-1|TRBV18|-
CASSPSSGATEAFF
TGTGCCAGCTCACCCTCCAGCGGGGCCACTGAAGCTTTCTTT
>-|TRBJ2-7|TRBV10-3|TRBD1
CATSFGTGTGEQYF
TGTGCCACCAGCTTTGGGACAGGGACGGGGGAGCAGTACTTC
>-|TRBJ2-1|TRBV11-3|TRBD2
CASSSRTSDEQFF
TGTGCCAGCAGCTCTAGGACTAGCGATGAGCAGTTCTTC
>once|TRBJ2-3|TRBV5-1|-
CASSLLPKTSTDTQYF
TGCGCCAGCAGCTTGCTCCCAAAAACTAGCACAGATACGCAGTATTTT
>-|TRBJ1-1|TRBV2|TRBD1
CASSARGKNTEAFF
TGTGCCAGCAGTGCCAGGGGGAAGAACACTGAAGCTTTCTTT
>-|TRBJ2-1|TRBV7-6|-
CASSRLAVANEQFF
TGTGCCAGCAGCCGTCTCGCGGTAGCGAATGAGCAGTTCTTC
>once|TRBJ2-3|TRBV4-1|TRBD2
CASSQGTRGASGSADTQYF
TGCGCCAGCAGCCAAGGGACTAGGGGGGCTAGCGGGAGTGCAGATACGCAGTATTTT
>-|TRBJ2-3|TRBV18|TRBD1
CASSSIRRDRVFTDTQYF
TGTGCCAGCTCATCGATACGCCGGGACAGGGTGTTCACAGATACGCAGTATTTT
>-|TRBJ2-7|TRBV5-4|-
CASSLGQTGLSSYEQYF
TGTGCCAGCAGCTTGGGACAAACAGGGCTGAGCTCCTACGAGCAGTACTTC
>-|TRBJ1-4|TRBV28|-
CASSLGGAFYEKLFF
TGTGCCAGCAGTTTAGGGGGGGCGTTTTATGAAAAACTGTTTTTT
>-|TRBJ1-2|TRBV7-3|TRBD1
CASSSGQGAWTLGYTF
TGTGCCAGCAGCTCAGGCCAGGGGGCTTGGACCCTAGGCTACACCTTC
>-|TRBJ2-1|TRBV5-4|TRBD2
CASSLEASGTSRPSYNEQFF
TGTGCCAGCAGCTTGGAAGCTAGCGGGACATCCCGACCTTCGTACAATGAGCAGTTCTTC
>-|TRBJ2-2|TRBV7-3|TRBD2
CASSPAAGVGYTGELFF
TGTGCCAGCAGCCCTGCGGCGGGAGTAGGGTACACCGGGGAGCTGTTTTTT
>-|TRBJ1-1|TRBV5-1|TRBD1
CASSRDRANTEAFF
TGCGCCAGCAGCCGGGACAGGGCAAACACTGAAGCTTTCTTT
>once|TRBJ1-5|TRBV6-5|-
CASSYRLNQPQHF
TGTGCCAGCAGTTACCGGTTAAATCAGCCCCAGCATTTT
>-|TRBJ2-3|TRBV29-1|-
CSVEGPFSTDTQYF
TGCAGCGTTGAGGGGCCATTTAGCACAGATACGCAGTATTTT
>-|TRBJ2-7|TRBV28|TRBD1
CASRINRGPHYEQYF
TGTGCCAGCAGAATAAACAGGGGACCCCATTACGAGCAGTACTTC
>-|TRBJ1-2|TRBV4-1|-
CASSRTDTYGYTF
TGCGCCAGCAGCCGGACAGACACCTATGGCTACACCTTC
>-|TRBJ2-7|TRBV27|TRBD2
CASSPRQGLAGGYEQYF
TGTGCCAGCAGTCCGCGCCAGGGACTAGCGGGCGGCTACGAGCAGTACTTC
>medium-sized|TRBJ1-6|TRBV6-5|-
CASSYQGSSPLHF
TGTGCCAGCAGTTACCAGGGTAGTTCACCCCTCCACTTT
>-|TRBJ2-1|TRBV5-1|TRBD2
CASSYLKPGLATYNEQFF
TGCGCCAGCAGCTACCTCAAACCGGGACTAGCGACCTACAATGAGCAGTTCTTC
>few|TRBJ1-4|TRBV28|TRBD1
CASSPGTGGWEKLFF
TGTGCCAGCAGTCCGGGGACAGGGGGCTGGGAAAAACTGTTTTTT